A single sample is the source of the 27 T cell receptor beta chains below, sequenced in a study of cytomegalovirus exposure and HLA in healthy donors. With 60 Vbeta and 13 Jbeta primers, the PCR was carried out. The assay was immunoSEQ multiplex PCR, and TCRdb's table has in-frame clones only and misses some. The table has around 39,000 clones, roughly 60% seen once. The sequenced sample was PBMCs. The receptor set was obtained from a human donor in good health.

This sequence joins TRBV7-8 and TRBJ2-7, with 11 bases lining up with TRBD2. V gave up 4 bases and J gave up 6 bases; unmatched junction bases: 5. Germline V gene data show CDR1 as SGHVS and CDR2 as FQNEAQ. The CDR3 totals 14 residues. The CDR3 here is CASSSTSGAFEQYF. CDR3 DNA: TGTGCCAGCAGCTCGACTAGCGGGGCCTTCGAGCAGTACTTC.

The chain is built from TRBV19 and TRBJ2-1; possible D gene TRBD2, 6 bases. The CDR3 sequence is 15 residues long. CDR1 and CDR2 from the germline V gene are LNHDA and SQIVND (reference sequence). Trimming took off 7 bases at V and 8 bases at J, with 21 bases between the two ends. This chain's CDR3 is CASTDVGRRGDEQFF. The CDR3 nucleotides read TGTGCCAGTACAGACGTCGGACGGAGGGGCGATGAGCAGTTCTTC.

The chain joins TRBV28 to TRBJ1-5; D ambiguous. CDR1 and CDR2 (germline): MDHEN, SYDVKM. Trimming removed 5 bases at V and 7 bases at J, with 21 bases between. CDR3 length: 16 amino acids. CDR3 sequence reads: CASSTLDGLPGQPQHF. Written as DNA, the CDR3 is TGTGCCAGCAGTACACTGGACGGGCTCCCGGGACAGCCCCAGCATTTT.

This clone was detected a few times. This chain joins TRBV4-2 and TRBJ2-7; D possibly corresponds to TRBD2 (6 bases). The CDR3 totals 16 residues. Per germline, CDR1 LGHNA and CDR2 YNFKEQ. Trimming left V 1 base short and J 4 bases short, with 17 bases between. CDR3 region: CASSQVLAEGTYEQYF. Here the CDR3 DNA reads TGTGCCAGCAGCCAAGTCCTTGCGGAGGGGACTTACGAGCAGTACTTC.

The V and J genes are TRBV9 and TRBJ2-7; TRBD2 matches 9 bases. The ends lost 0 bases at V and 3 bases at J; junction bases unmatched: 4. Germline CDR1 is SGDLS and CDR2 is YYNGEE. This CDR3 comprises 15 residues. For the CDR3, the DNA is TGTGCCAGCAGCGTAGCAGCTAGCGGGGTCTACGAGCAGTACTTC. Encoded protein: CASSVAASGVYEQYF.

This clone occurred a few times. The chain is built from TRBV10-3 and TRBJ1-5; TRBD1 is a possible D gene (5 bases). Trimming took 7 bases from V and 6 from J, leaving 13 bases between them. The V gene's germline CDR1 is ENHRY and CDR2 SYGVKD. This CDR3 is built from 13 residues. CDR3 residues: CAITKGLGQPQHF. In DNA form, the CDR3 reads TGTGCCATCACAAAGGGGCTGGGTCAGCCCCAGCATTTT.

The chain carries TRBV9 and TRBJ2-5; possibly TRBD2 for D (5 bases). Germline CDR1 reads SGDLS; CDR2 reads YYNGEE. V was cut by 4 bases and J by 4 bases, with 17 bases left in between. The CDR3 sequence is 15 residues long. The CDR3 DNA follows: TGTGCCAGCAGCCCTAGCCCGTCGTTGGGAGAGACCCAGTACTTC. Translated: CASSPSPSLGETQYF.

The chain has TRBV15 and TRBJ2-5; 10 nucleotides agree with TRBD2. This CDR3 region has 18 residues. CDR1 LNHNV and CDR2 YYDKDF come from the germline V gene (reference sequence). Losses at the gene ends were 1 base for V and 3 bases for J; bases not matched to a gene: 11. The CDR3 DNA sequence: TGTGCCACCAGCAGAGGCGGAGCGGGGGGGTGGGCAAAAGAGACCCAGTACTTC. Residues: CATSRGGAGGWAKETQYF. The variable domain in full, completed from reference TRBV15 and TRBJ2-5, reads DAMVIQNPRYQVTQFGKPVTLSCSQTLNHNVMYWYQQKSSQAPKLLFHYYDKDFNNEADTPDNFQSRRPNTSFCFLDIRSPGLGDTAMYLCATSRGGAGGWAKETQYFGPGTRLLVL.

The CDR3 coding sequence is TGCAGCGTCTCAGGGACTGAAGCTTTCTTT. It yields the protein CSVSGTEAFF. The chain uses TRBV29-1 and TRBJ1-1; tentatively, D is TRBD1 (5 bases). Per germline, CDR1 SQVTM and CDR2 ANQGSEA. CDR3 length: 10 amino acids. Trimming cost V 6 bases and J 5 bases, with 7 bases left between them.

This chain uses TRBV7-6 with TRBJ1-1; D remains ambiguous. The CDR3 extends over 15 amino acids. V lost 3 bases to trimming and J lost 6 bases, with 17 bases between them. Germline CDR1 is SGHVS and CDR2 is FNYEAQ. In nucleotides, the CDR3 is TGTGCCAGCAGCTTTTCGGCATCGAAGGACTCTGAAGCTTTCTTT. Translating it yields CASSFSASKDSEAFF. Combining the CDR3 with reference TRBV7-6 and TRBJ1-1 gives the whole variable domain GAGVSQSPRYKVTKRGQDVALRCDPISGHVSLYWYRQALGQGPEFLTYFNYEAQQDKSGLPNDRFSAERPEGSISTLTIQRTEQRDSAMYRCASSFSASKDSEAFFGQGTRLTVV.

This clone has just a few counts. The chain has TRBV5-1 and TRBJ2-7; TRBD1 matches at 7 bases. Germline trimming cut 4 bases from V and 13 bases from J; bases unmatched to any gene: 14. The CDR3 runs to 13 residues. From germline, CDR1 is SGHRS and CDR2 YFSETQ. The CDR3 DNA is TGCGCCAGCAGCCGTGACAGGGAATCGCCGCCCTACTTC. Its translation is CASSRDRESPPYF.

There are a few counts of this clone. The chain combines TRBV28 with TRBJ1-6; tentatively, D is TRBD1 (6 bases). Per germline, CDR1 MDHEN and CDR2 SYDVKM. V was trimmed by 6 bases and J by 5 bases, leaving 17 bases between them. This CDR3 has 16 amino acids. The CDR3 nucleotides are TGTGCCAGCAGCCCTACCAGGGGTTTGAATAATTCACCCCTCCACTTT. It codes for CASSPTRGLNNSPLHF.

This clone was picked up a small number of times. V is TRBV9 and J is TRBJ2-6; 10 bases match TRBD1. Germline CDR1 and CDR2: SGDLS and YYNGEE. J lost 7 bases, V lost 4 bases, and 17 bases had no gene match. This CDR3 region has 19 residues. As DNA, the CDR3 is TGTGCCAGCAGCTCCTCAAGACAGGGGGCGGCGGCAGGTGCCAACGTCCTGACTTTC. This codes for CASSSSRQGAAAGANVLTF.

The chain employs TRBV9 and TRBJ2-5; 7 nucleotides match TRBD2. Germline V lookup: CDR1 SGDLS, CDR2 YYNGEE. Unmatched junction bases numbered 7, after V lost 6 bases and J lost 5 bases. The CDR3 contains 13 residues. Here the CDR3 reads CASNLGEGETQYF. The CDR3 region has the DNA TGTGCCAGCAACCTAGGGGAGGGGGAGACCCAGTACTTC.

The CDR3 DNA reads TGTGCCATCAGTACTAGCGGAAGCACAGATACGCAGTATTTT. This sequence encodes CAISTSGSTDTQYF. V usage is TRBV10-3 and J usage is TRBJ2-3, with 8 nucleotides matching TRBD2. Trimming removed 5 bases from V and 0 bases from J; junction bases left unmatched: 1. Germline values: CDR1 ENHRY, CDR2 SYGVKD. The CDR3 totals 14 residues.

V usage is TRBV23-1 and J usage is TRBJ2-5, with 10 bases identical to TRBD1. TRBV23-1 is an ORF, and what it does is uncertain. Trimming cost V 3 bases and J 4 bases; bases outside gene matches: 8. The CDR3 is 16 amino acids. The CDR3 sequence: CASSQAGTGERETQYF. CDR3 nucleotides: TGCGCCAGCAGTCAGGCCGGGACAGGGGAACGAGAGACCCAGTACTTC.

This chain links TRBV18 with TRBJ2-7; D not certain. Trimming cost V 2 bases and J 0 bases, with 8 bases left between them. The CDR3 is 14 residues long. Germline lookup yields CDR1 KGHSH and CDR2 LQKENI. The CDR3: CASSPMPGSYEQYF. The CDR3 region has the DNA TGTGCCAGCTCACCAATGCCGGGCTCCTACGAGCAGTACTTC.

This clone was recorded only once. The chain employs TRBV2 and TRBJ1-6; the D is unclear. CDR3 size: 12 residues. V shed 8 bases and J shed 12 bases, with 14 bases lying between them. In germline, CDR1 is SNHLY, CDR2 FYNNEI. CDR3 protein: CASDVLLGPLHF. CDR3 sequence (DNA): TGTGCCAGCGATGTACTTCTAGGACCCCTCCACTTT. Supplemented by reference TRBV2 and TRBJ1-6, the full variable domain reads EPEVTQTPSHQVTQMGQEVILRCVPISNHLYFYWYRQILGQKVEFLVSFYNNEISEKSEIFDDQFSVERPDGSNFTLKIRSTKLEDSAMYFCASDVLLGPLHFGNGTRLTVT.

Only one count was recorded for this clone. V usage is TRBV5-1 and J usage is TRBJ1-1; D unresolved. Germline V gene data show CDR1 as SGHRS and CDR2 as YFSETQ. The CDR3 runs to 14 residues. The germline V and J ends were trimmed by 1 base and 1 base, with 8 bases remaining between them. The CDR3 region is CASSLNSWNTEAFF. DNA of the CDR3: TGCGCCAGCAGCTTGAATTCCTGGAACACTGAAGCTTTCTTT.

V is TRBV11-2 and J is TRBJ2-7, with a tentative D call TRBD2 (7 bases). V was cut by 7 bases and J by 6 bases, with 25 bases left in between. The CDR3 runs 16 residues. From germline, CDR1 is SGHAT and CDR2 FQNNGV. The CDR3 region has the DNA TGTGCCAGCACCCCACAGGGAAGTGGGGGGGTCCGCGAGCAGTACTTC. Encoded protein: CASTPQGSGGVREQYF. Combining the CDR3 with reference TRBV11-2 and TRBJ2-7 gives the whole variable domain EAGVAQSPRYKIIEKRQSVAFWCNPISGHATLYWYQQILGQGPKLLIQFQNNGVVDDSQLPKDRFSAERLKGVDSTLKIQPAKLEDSAVYLCASTPQGSGGVREQYFGPGTRLTVT.

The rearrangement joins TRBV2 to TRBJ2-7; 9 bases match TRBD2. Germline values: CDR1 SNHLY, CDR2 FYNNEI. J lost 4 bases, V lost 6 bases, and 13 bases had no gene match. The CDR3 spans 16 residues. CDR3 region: CASSDTGLALGYEQYF. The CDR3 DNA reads TGTGCCAGCAGCGACACAGGACTAGCGTTGGGGTACGAGCAGTACTTC.

CDR3 amino acids: CASSQGPGGGYQETQYF. The CDR3 DNA is TGTGCCAGCAGCCAGGGGCCGGGAGGGGGATACCAAGAGACCCAGTACTTC. V and J are TRBV13 and TRBJ2-5; 8 bases line up with TRBD2. Looked up from germline, CDR1 is PRHDT and CDR2 is FYEKMQ (reference sequence). With V trimmed by 5 bases and J by 0 bases, 11 bases remained unmatched. This CDR3 comprises 17 residues.

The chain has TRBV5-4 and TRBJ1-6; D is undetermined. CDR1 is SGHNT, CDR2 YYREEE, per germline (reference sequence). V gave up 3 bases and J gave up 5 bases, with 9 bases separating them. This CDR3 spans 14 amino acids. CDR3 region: CASSSQKDNSPLHF. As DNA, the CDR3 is TGTGCCAGCAGCTCACAGAAGGATAATTCACCCCTCCACTTT.

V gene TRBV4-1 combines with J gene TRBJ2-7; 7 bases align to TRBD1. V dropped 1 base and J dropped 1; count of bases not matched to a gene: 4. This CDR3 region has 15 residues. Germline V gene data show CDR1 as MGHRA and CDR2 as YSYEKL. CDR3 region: CASSQVGTDSYEQYF. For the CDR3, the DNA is TGCGCCAGCAGCCAAGTGGGGACAGATTCCTACGAGCAGTACTTC.

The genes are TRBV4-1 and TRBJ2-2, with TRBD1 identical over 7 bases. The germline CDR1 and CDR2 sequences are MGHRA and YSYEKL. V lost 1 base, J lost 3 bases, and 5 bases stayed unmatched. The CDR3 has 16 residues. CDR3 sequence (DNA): TGCGCCAGCAGCCAAGCAGGGGGAGTATACACCGGGGAGCTGTTTTTT. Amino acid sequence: CASSQAGGVYTGELFF.

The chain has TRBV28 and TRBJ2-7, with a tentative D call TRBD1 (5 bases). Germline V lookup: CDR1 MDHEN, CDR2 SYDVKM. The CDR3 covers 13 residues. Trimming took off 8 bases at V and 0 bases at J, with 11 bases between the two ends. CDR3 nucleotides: TGTGCCAGCCTATCCAGGGTCTCCTACGAGCAGTACTTC. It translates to CASLSRVSYEQYF.

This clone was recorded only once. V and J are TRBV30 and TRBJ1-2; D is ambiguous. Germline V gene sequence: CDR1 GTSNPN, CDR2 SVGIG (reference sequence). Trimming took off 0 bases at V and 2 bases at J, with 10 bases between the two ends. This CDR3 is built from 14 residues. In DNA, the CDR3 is TGTGCCTGGAGTGTTAACAGCCTGAACTATGGCTACACCTTC. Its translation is CAWSVNSLNYGYTF. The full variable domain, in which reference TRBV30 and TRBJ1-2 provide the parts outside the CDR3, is SQTIHQWPATLVQPVGSPLSLECTVEGTSNPNLYWYRQAAGRGLQLLFYSVGIGQISSEVPQNLSASRPQDRQFILSSKKLLLSDSGFYLCAWSVNSLNYGYTFGSGTRLTVV.